Reported below is one T cell receptor (beta chain). What it binds is unknown. The data originate from a study of cytomegalovirus exposure and HLA in healthy donors. Primers for the PCR totalled 60 Vbeta and 13 Jbeta. Only in-frame clones appear in the TCRdb table, and some are missing; sequencing was by immunoSEQ multiplex PCR. The table records roughly 140,000 clones, about four fifths of them present only once. Findings of the study overall: In a later analysis, HLA-associated TCR beta chains were more clonally expanded than equally common others. In a later analysis, TCR beta V- and J-gene trimming was associated with a missense DCLRE1C variant. Later analysis showed TCR association rates varying by HLA locus, highest for DRB1 and lowest for HLA-C.

V shed 6 bases and J shed 0 bases, with 12 bases lying between them. The CDR3 runs to 15 residues. Germline CDR1 MNHEY, CDR2 SVGAGI. This clonotype was obtained from a man aged 25-45 years in good health and CMV-seropositive. V usage is TRBV6-5 and J usage is TRBJ1-5; no firm D call. Material: PBMCs. The CDR3 sequence: CASRARGNSNQPQHF. In nucleotides, the CDR3 is TGTGCCAGCAGGGCCCGGGGTAATAGCAATCAGCCCCAGCATTTT.